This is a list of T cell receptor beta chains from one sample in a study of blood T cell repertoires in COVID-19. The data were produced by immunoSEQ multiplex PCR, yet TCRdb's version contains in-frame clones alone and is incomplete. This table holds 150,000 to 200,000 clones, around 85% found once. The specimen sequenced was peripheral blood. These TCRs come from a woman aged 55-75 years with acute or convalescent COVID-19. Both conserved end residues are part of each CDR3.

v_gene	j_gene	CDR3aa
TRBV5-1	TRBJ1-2	CASSLGDTSYGYTF
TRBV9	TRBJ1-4	CASSFSTPSGEKLFF
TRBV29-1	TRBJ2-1	CSVGRTSGLAGVPNEQFF
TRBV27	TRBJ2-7	CASSSKTGTPYEQYF
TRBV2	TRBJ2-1	CASSGGEASGMHEQFF
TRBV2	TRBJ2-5	CASRAGTGEETQYF
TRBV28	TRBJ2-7	CASSFSGRKELYF
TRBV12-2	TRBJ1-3	CASRFGQGGPLSGNTIYF
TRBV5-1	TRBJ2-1	CASSLDSGSSYNEQFF
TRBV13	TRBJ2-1	CASSLLAGSQFF
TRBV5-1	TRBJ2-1	CASSPPGSGSNEQFF
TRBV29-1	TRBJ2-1	CSVKQGHSGDNEQFF
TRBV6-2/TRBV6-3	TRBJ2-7	CASSYAGLEQYF
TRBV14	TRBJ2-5	CASSQAPTEETQYF
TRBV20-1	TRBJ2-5	CSARPEETQYF
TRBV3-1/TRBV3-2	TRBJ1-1	CASSQDHSRTEAFF
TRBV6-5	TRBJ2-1	CASTARTYNEQFF
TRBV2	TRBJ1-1	CARGQGYYTEAFF
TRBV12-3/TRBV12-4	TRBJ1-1	CASNPGSPWMAFF
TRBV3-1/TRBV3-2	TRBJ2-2	CASSQYGELFF
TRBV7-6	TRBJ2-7	CASSLDSGRTYEQYF
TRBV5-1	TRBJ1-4	CASSLDQGAKEKLFF
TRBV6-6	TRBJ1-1	CASSYPGELNTEAFF
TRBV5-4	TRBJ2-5	CASLMGPDRVKEETQYF
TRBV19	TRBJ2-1	CASSVSGTGNGEQFF
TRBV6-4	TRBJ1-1	CASSATGKSVGTEAFF
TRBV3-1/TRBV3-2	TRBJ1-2	CASSPRTGLSYTF
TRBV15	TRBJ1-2	CATSRDLPSGGGYTF
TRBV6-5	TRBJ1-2	CASSYVGQGTHYGYTF
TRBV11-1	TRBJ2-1	CASRQGVEQFF
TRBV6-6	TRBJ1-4	CASSSHATNEKLFF
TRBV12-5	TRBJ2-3	CASGSYGGPSTDTQYF
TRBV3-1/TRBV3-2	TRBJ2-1	CASSLGSGSGGEQFF
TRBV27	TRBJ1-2	CASSSRRGQGRGYTF
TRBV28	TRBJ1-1	CASSYLETGTLNTEAFF
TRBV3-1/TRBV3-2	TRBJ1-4	CASSQRGAGGEEKLFF
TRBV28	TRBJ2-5	CASSLREETQYF
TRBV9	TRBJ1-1	CASSRDRWTASEAFF
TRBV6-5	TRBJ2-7	CASRQGAIPVYEQYF
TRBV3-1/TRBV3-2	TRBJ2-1	CASSPSGGGSYEQFF
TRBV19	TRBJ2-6	CASRPRGGGANVLTF
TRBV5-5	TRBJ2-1	CASSLASENEQFF
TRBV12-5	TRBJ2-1	CASGPSSGWFNNEQFF
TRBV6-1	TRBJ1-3	CASSEASRASSGNTIYF
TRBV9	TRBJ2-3	CASSSRGRKGSTDTQYF
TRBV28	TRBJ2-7	CASSLGLAGNYEQYF
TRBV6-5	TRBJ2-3	CASSSPTGKLKDTQYF
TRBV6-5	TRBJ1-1	CASSSGHLNTEAFF
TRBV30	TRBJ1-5	CAWNKDRVGQPQHF
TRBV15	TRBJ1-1	CATSRDPVNTEAFF
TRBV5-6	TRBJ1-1	CASSPRRGGAEAFF
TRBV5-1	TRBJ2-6	CASSRRDRVTGANVLTF
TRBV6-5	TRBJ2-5	CASTSWTSGIETQYF
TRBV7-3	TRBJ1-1	CASSARGGGTEAFF
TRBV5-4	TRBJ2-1	CASSLTGGGSNEQFF
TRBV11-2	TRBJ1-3	CASTLAGGVGNTIYF
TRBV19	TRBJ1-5	CASSISVQGPNQPQHF
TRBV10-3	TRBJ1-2	CAISESAGARFGYTF
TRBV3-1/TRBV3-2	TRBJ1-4	CASSLQGTNEKLFF